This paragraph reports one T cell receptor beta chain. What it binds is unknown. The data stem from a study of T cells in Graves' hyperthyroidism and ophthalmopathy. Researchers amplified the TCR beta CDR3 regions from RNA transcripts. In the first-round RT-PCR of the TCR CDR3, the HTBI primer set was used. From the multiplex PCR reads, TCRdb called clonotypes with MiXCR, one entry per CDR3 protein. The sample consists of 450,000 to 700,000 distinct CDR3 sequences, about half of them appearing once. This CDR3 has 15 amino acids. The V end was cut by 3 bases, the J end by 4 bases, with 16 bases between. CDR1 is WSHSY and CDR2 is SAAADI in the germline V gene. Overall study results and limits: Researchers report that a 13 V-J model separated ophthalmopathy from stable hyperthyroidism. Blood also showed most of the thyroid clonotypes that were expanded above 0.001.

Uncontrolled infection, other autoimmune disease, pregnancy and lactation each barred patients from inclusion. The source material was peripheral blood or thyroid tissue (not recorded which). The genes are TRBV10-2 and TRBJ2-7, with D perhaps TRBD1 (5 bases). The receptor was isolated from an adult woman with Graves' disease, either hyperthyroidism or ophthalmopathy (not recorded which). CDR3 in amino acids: CASSERAGLKYEQYF. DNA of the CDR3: TGCGCCAGCAGTGAAAGGGCAGGGCTTAAGTACGAGCAGTACTTC.